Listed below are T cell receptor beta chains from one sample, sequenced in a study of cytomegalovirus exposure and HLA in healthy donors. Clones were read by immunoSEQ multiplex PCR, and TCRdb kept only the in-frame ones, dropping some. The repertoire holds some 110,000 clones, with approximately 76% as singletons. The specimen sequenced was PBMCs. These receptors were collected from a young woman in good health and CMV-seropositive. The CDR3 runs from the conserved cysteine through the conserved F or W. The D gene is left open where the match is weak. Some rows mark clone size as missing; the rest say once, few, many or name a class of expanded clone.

TGTGCCAGCAGTACCGGGACAGGGGTTGGCGAGCAGTACTTC,CASSTGTGVGEQYF,TRBV27,TRBJ2-7,TRBD1,NA
TGTGCCCTCAGTCGGGGGGCTGCTGGGGGCTACACCTTC,CALSRGAAGGYTF,TRBV6-1,TRBJ1-2,NA,once
TGTGCCTGGACAGGGGGAGATACGCAGTATTTT,CAWTGGDTQYF,TRBV30,TRBJ2-3,TRBD1,NA
TGTGCCACCAGCAGCGGGAGCCAGAGAGATACGCAGTATTTT,CATSSGSQRDTQYF,TRBV15,TRBJ2-3,NA,few
TGTGCCAGCAGCTTAGCGCGGGAGGGCTACGAGCAGTACTTC,CASSLAREGYEQYF,TRBV11-2,TRBJ2-7,TRBD2,NA
TGTGCCAGCAGTTTTAGTAGTGGGACAGGGTACTTGGGTGAGCAGTTCTTC,CASSFSSGTGYLGEQFF,TRBV28,TRBJ2-1,TRBD1,NA
TGTGCCAGCAGCCAAGGCGGTAACACTGAAGCTTTCTTT,CASSQGGNTEAFF,TRBV14,TRBJ1-1,NA,NA
TGCGCCAGCAGCTTGGGGACGCAGGGGCCCGAGACCCAGTACTTC,CASSLGTQGPETQYF,TRBV5-1,TRBJ2-5,NA,NA
TGTGCCAGCAGCGCCCCGGACAGTCCCCATGAGCAGTTCTTC,CASSAPDSPHEQFF,TRBV7-2,TRBJ2-1,NA,NA
TGCGCCAGCAGCCCCGACAGGGGTAGAGAGACCCAGTACTTC,CASSPDRGRETQYF,TRBV5-1,TRBJ2-5,TRBD1,NA
TGTGCCAGTACCAGGACTATGAGCTCCTACGAGCAGTACTTC,CASTRTMSSYEQYF,TRBV19,TRBJ2-7,NA,NA
TGTGCCAGCAGTTACTCGTTCCAGGGCCGGTATCAGCCCCAGCATTTT,CASSYSFQGRYQPQHF,TRBV6-6,TRBJ1-5,NA,NA
TGTGCCACCCACTCGGGAGCGGGCCAGGGAAATGAGCAGTTCTTC,CATHSGAGQGNEQFF,TRBV6-1,TRBJ2-1,NA,NA
TGTGCCACCGCCGGTACAGTCAACTATGGCTACACCTTC,CATAGTVNYGYTF,TRBV2,TRBJ1-2,NA,NA
TGTGCCAGCAGCCAGGGGTTGAACACTGAAGCTTTCTTT,CASSQGLNTEAFF,TRBV2,TRBJ1-1,NA,NA
TGTGCCAGCAGTTCACAACGGGCCTCTATGGGACTACGCGAGCAGTACTTC,CASSSQRASMGLREQYF,TRBV27,TRBJ2-7,TRBD2,NA